The 32 T cell receptor beta chains in this list originate from one sample, sequenced in a study of CD8+CD57+ T cells in acquired aplastic anemia. TCR beta VDJ combinations and CDR3 sequences were profiled from genomic DNA. MiXCR was run by TCRdb on the reads, yielding one entry per CDR3 protein. Of hundreds of thousands of distinct CDR3 sequences listed, around 50% are singletons. Individuals selected for sequencing had exhibited CD8+CD57+ cell expansion on flow cytometry. The source material was sorted CD4+, CD8+, or CD8+CD57+ T cells (not recorded which) from PBMCs. All receptors come from a human donor with aplastic anemia.

The genes are TRBV9 and TRBJ2-5, with unresolved D. Looked up from germline, CDR1 is SGDLS and CDR2 is YYNGEE. CDR3 length: 14 residues. With 2 bases removed from V and 2 bases from J, the gap between germline ends came to 10 bases. The CDR3 protein is CASSVDGSQETQYF. CDR3 nucleotides: TGTGCCAGCAGCGTTGACGGCTCGCAAGAGACCCAGTACTTC.

Of note for this clonotype: A much larger clone lies a single base off, so this may be a read error. It is unclear where the CDR3 begins or ends on the DNA, so no DNA is shown, and the CDR3 is as TCRdb lists it. V gene TRBV20-1 combines with J gene TRBJ1-2; TRBD1, the table's D call, was not compared with the DNA. From its first to its last residue, the CDR3 has 14 amino acids. Germline V lookup: CDR1 DFQATT, CDR2 SNEGSKA (reference sequence). CDR3 sequence reads: CSTPAGEFNYGCTF.

This clonotype was recorded many times. The chain uses TRBV19 and TRBJ2-1; 13 bases agree with TRBD2. The germline V gene has CDR1 LNHDA and CDR2 SQIVND (reference sequence). V shed 9 bases and J 4 bases; nucleotides not matched to a gene: 9. The CDR3 runs 16 residues. This chain's CDR3 is CASGGLAGPFYNEQFF. The CDR3 region has the DNA TGTGCCAGCGGGGGACTAGCGGGGCCATTTTACAATGAGCAGTTCTTC.

In this sample, this clonotype turned up many times. The chain has TRBV5-6 and TRBJ2-3, with 10 bases lining up with TRBD1. The ends lost 5 bases at V and 3 bases at J; junction bases unmatched: 6. The germline V gene encodes CDR1 SGHDT and CDR2 YYEEEE. This CDR3 comprises 15 residues. The CDR3 nucleotides read TGTGCCAGCAGTTCTGCGGGACAGGGGACAGATACGCAGTATTTT. As protein: CASSSAGQGTDTQYF. The variable domain in full, with the rest retrieved from reference TRBV5-6 and TRBJ2-3, is DAGVTQSPTHLIKTRGQQVTLRCSPKSGHDTVSWYQQALGQGPQFIFQYYEEEERQRGNFPDRFSGHQFPNYSSELNVNALLLGDSALYLCASSSAGQGTDTQYFGPGTRLTVL.

This clonotype was recorded at least ten times. The chain recombines TRBV19 with TRBJ1-1; perhaps TRBD1 as D (6 bases). Germline V gene lookup returns CDR1 LNHDA and CDR2 SQIVND (reference sequence). This CDR3 is built from 16 residues. Trimming cost V 2 bases and J 1 base, with 14 bases left between them. DNA for the CDR3: TGTGCCAGTAGTATACGGGGGGCGTACGAGAACACTGAAGCTTTCTTT. Amino acids: CASSIRGAYENTEAFF.

The V and J genes are TRBV19 and TRBJ1-4; a possible D gene is TRBD1 (5 bases). The CDR3 is 15 residues long. Germline values: CDR1 LNHDA, CDR2 SQIVND (reference sequence). V was pared by 7 bases and J by 7 bases, with 19 bases between. The CDR3: CASTNRGPGPEKLFF. The CDR3 region has the DNA TGTGCCAGTACCAATAGGGGACCCGGTCCTGAAAAACTGTTTTTT.

V is TRBV7-8 and J is TRBJ2-7, with a possible D match to TRBD1 (6 bases). This CDR3 contains 14 residues. Per germline, CDR1 SGHVS and CDR2 FQNEAQ. V was trimmed by 3 bases and J by 2 bases, leaving 11 bases between them. Here the CDR3 DNA reads TGTGCCAGCAGCTTTCAGGGGACCACCTACGAGCAGTACTTC. Translated, it gives CASSFQGTTYEQYF.

The rearrangement links TRBV2 to TRBJ2-1; D is perhaps TRBD2 (5 bases). V dropped 9 bases and J dropped 5 bases, with 17 bases sitting between them. Germline-derived CDR1 and CDR2 are SNHLY and FYNNEI. The CDR3 consists of 14 residues. CDR3 loop: CASAPEEVHNEQFF. As DNA, the CDR3 is TGTGCCAGTGCCCCTGAGGAGGTCCACAATGAGCAGTTCTTC.

This clonotype was picked up many times. The chain carries TRBV7-9 and TRBJ1-4; weak D call: TRBD1 (5 bases). Trimming left V 3 bases short and J 5 bases short, with 13 bases between. CDR3 length equals 15 residues. Germline V gene data show CDR1 as SEHNR and CDR2 as FQNEAQ (reference sequence). DNA of the CDR3: TGTGCCAGCAGCTTCCCAGATGGGGGAAATGAAAAACTGTTTTTT. This encodes CASSFPDGGNEKLFF.

The table lists this clonotype with many counts. V and J are TRBV30 and TRBJ1-5; the D gene is possibly TRBD1 (5 bases). Germline CDR1 GTSNPN, CDR2 SVGIG (reference sequence). Trimming stripped 0 bases from V and 7 bases from J, with 16 bases between. CDR3 length: 15 residues. CDR3 sequence reads: CAWSVQVGTRQPQHF. The CDR3 nucleotides are TGTGCCTGGAGTGTACAGGTAGGGACTCGACAGCCCCAGCATTTT.

In its sample, this clonotype was seen a few times. This chain connects TRBV6-5 to TRBJ2-1, with 8 bases matching TRBD2. Germline V gene lookup returns CDR1 MNHEY and CDR2 SVGAGI. J gave up 9 bases and V 2 bases, and 9 bases lay outside the gene matches. This CDR3 has 15 residues. The CDR3: CASSYITGGASEQFF. DNA for the CDR3: TGTGCCAGCAGTTACATTACCGGGGGGGCGTCTGAGCAGTTCTTC.

This chain connects TRBV5-1 to TRBJ2-1, with 14 bases fitting TRBD2. V lost 2 bases and J lost 1; bases outside the gene matches: 5. This CDR3 has 18 residues. Germline V gene lookup returns CDR1 SGHRS and CDR2 YFSETQ. DNA for the CDR3: TGCGCCAGCAGCTTTGTGACTAGCGGGGGGGCGTCCTACAATGAGCAGTTCTTC. Protein product: CASSFVTSGGASYNEQFF.

The J gene is TRBJ2-5, the V gene TRBV20-1; D is tentatively TRBD1 or TRBD2 (6 bases each). The CDR3 has 13 amino acids. V lost 3 bases and J lost 4, with 12 bases in between. CDR1 DFQATT and CDR2 SNEGSKA come from the germline V gene (reference sequence). CDR3 loop: CSAREGGRETQYF. The DNA for the CDR3 is TGCAGTGCTAGGGAGGGGGGTCGAGAGACCCAGTACTTC.

As for this clonotype: Sequence at one end of the junction differs from germline and may be a read error. The chain employs TRBV15 and TRBJ2-7; maybe TRBD1 (6 bases). CDR3 length: 14 residues. Germline V gene data show CDR1 as LNHNV and CDR2 as YYDKDF (reference sequence). The CDR3 region is CATSRGQVVPQLIF. For the CDR3, the DNA is TGTGCCACCAGCAGAGGACAGGTGGTTCCACAACTCATCTTC.

This clonotype was detected many times. This sequence joins TRBV19 and TRBJ2-7; no firm D call. Germline V gives CDR1 LNHDA, CDR2 SQIVND (reference sequence). V lost 6 bases, J lost 2 bases, and 14 bases lay in between. The CDR3 runs to 14 residues. This CDR3 is CASSDVTTTYEQYF. The DNA of the CDR3 is TGTGCCAGTAGCGACGTCACCACAACCTACGAGCAGTACTTC. The full variable domain, rest sourced from reference TRBV19 and TRBJ2-7, is DGGITQSPKYLFRKEGQNVTLSCEQNLNHDAMYWYRQDPGQGLRLIYYSQIVNDFQKGDIAEGYSVSREKKESFPLTVTSAQKNPTAFYLCASSDVTTTYEQYFGPGTRLTVT.

Remarks on this clonotype: The junction does not match germline at one end; this may be a read error. The chain couples TRBV10-3 to TRBJ1-5; 10 bases align to TRBD1. Per the germline V gene, CDR1 is ENHRY and CDR2 is SYGVKD. This CDR3 is 15 amino acids long. In DNA form, the CDR3 reads TGTGCCGTCAGTGAGGGGACAGGGGACAACCAGCCCCAGCATTTT. It codes for CAVSEGTGDNQPQHF.

In this sample, this clonotype turned up many times. This sequence joins TRBV5-1 and TRBJ2-7; no firm D call. V lost 0 bases and J lost 5, with 12 bases in between. The germline CDR1 and CDR2 sequences are SGHRS and YFSETQ. The CDR3 covers 14 residues. In nucleotides, the CDR3 is TGCGCCAGCAGCTTGGTGGGCGGTTTGGACGAGCAGTACTTC. Protein: CASSLVGGLDEQYF.

This clonotype appeared a few times. The CDR3 loop is CATSRGGGARAYNEQFF. Here the CDR3 DNA reads TGTGCCACCAGCCGGGGCGGGGGGGCCAGAGCCTACAATGAGCAGTTCTTC. V is TRBV15 and J is TRBJ2-1; 9 bases are shared with TRBD2. The CDR3 contains 17 residues. Losses at the gene ends were 5 bases for V and 2 bases for J; bases not matched to a gene: 10. The V gene's germline CDR1 is LNHNV and CDR2 YYDKDF (reference sequence). Supplemented by reference TRBV15 and TRBJ2-1, the full variable domain reads DAMVIQNPRYQVTQFGKPVTLSCSQTLNHNVMYWYQQKSSQAPKLLFHYYDKDFNNEADTPDNFQSRRPNTSFCFLDIRSPGLGDTAMYLCATSRGGGARAYNEQFFGPGTRLTVL.

The sample holds one count of this clonotype. The chain's CDR3 is CASKGPTYEQYF. The DNA for the CDR3 is TGTGCCAGTAAGGGACCAACCTACGAGCAGTACTTC. The V gene is TRBV19, the J gene TRBJ2-7, with D possibly called TRBD1 or TRBD2 (5 bases each). The CDR3 totals 12 residues. Germline CDR1 LNHDA, CDR2 SQIVND (reference sequence). The V end was cut by 7 bases, the J end by 2 bases, with 9 bases between.

With regard to this clonotype: One end of the junction fails to match germline, which may point to a read error. This sequence joins TRBV10-3 and TRBJ2-7, with 8 bases fitting TRBD2. The germline gives CDR1 ENHRY, CDR2 SYGVKD. CDR3 length: 13 amino acids. CDR3 in DNA: TGTGCCAGCAGTTTCCCCGGGAGGGACGAGCAGTACTTC. Residues: CASSFPGRDEQYF.

This clonotype was detected ten times or more. The J gene is TRBJ2-2, the V gene TRBV6-6; D gene unclear. The CDR3 runs to 12 residues. Germline V CDR1 and CDR2: MNHNY, SVGAGI (reference sequence). Between the trimmed V and J ends, which lost 2 bases and 6 bases, there was a span of 4 bases. CDR3 coding DNA: TGTGCCAGCAGTTACGGACCCGGGGAGCTGTTTTTT. It yields the protein CASSYGPGELFF.

This clonotype was found many times. The chain couples TRBV12-3 or TRBV12-4 to TRBJ1-6, with D perhaps TRBD1 (6 bases). The V gene lost 2 bases and the J gene lost 5 bases, with 16 bases spanning the gap. There are 17 residues in the CDR3. The CDR3 region has the DNA TGTGCCAGCAGTTTATTTAGGGGGAGGCAAAATAATTCACCCCTCCACTTT. It translates to CASSLFRGRQNNSPLHF.

This clonotype has at least ten counts. The chain recombines TRBV6-6 with TRBJ1-2; 8 bases fit TRBD1. This CDR3 region has 17 residues. The V gene end was trimmed by 5 bases and the J gene end by 5 bases; junction bases not matched to a gene: 16. Germline V lookup: CDR1 MNHNY, CDR2 SVGAGI (reference sequence). The CDR3 region has the DNA TGTGCCAGCAGTCCCGGGACAGGCCTTACCGGGGGGTATGGCTACACCTTC. Its translation: CASSPGTGLTGGYGYTF.

The genes are TRBV28 and TRBJ1-2, with 10 bases lining up with TRBD1. Germline CDR1 MDHEN, CDR2 SYDVKM. The CDR3 loop spans 17 amino acids. J was trimmed by 7 bases and V by 6 bases; bases with no gene match: 17. The CDR3 DNA sequence: TGTGCCAGCAGCGCATTAACCGGGACAGGGGAAAAGGGTGGCTACACCTTC. Translation: CASSALTGTGEKGGYTF.

The chain links TRBV24-1 to TRBJ2-5; D possibly uses TRBD1 or TRBD2 (6 bases each). Trimming left V 5 bases short and J 5 bases short, with 14 bases between. Germline V CDR1 and CDR2: KGHDR, SFDVKD. The CDR3 totals 14 residues. The DNA of the CDR3 is TGTGCCACCAGTGTCCCGGGGGCTTCGGAGACCCAGTACTTC. It yields the protein CATSVPGASETQYF.

This chain connects TRBV10-3 to TRBJ2-7, with 7 bases fitting TRBD1. V was clipped by 7 bases and J by 0 bases; unmatched bases: 3. CDR3 size: 13 residues. The germline gives CDR1 ENHRY, CDR2 SYGVKD. The CDR3 spells CAITGTDSYEQYF. CDR3 sequence (DNA): TGTGCCATCACCGGGACAGACTCCTACGAGCAGTACTTC.

The V and J genes are TRBV6-5 and TRBJ1-2, with D tentatively TRBD1 (5 bases). The CDR3 extends over 12 amino acids. V lost 6 bases and J 9 bases, leaving 14 bases between the germline ends. Germline lookup yields CDR1 MNHEY and CDR2 SVGAGI. The CDR3 bases are TGTGCCAGCAGCCTTGGGGGGAAGCGCTACACCTTC. Residues: CASSLGGKRYTF.

This clonotype was counted at least ten times. V gene TRBV19 combines with J gene TRBJ2-3; D remains unclear. Deletions cut 5 bases from V and 2 bases from J, with 14 bases between. The CDR3 is 15 residues long. Germline V gene data show CDR1 as LNHDA and CDR2 as SQIVND (reference sequence). The CDR3 nucleotides read TGTGCCAGTAGTGTTGACCTAGAAACCACAGATACGCAGTATTTT. This sequence encodes CASSVDLETTDTQYF.

The chain couples TRBV3-1 to TRBJ2-7; D is perhaps TRBD1 (5 bases). Germline CDR1 is LGHDT and CDR2 is YNNKEL (reference sequence). This CDR3 spans 14 amino acids. The V end lost 5 bases, the J end lost 4 bases, and 15 bases lay between the germline ends. CDR3 sequence (DNA): TGTGCCAGCAGCTTTTGGGCAGGGTCGTACGAGCAGTACTTC. It is translated as CASSFWAGSYEQYF.

This chain connects TRBV7-9 to TRBJ2-6; D uncertain. This CDR3 is 13 amino acids long. V was trimmed by 1 base and J by 4 bases, leaving 2 bases between them. Germline V gene sequence: CDR1 SEHNR, CDR2 FQNEAQ (reference sequence). The CDR3 coding sequence is TGTGCCAGCAGCTTAGGAGGGGCCAACGTCCTGACTTTC. Amino acids: CASSLGGANVLTF.

The chain employs TRBV28 and TRBJ1-1; D uncertain. Germline CDR1 is MDHEN and CDR2 is SYDVKM. Between the trimmed V and J ends, which lost 7 bases and 3 bases, there was a span of 6 bases. This CDR3 spans 11 amino acids. CDR3 sequence reads: CASKDHTEAFF. The CDR3, as DNA: TGTGCCAGCAAGGACCACACTGAAGCTTTCTTT.

Ten or more counts support this clonotype. The chain uses TRBV7-9 and TRBJ1-1; D is unclear. Germline CDR1 reads SEHNR; CDR2 reads FQNEAQ (reference sequence). This CDR3 is built from 12 residues. V was shortened by 2 bases and J by 8 bases, with 9 bases between the two germline ends. The CDR3 coding sequence is TGTGCCAGCAGCTTACCCGACCGGGAAGCTTTCTTT. This sequence encodes CASSLPDREAFF.